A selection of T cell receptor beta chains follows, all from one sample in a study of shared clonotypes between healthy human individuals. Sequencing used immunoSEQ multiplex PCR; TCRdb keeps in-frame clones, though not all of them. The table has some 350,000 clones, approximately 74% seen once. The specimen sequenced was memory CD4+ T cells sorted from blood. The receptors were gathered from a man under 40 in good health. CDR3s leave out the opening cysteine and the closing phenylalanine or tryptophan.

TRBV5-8	ASSLHTGLAGTEQF
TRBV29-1	SVGVVTQY
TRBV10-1	ASSDPGGRFPDTQY
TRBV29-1	SVVSPGLPKNIQY
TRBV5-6	AGGQGARGDGYT
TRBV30	ARTQGGNFNEQY
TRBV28	ASVTGGTDTQY
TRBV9	ASSVGLAGSSSYNEQF
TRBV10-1	ASSGTIGTDTQY
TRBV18	ASSPFKGGVNNEQF
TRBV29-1	SVATGANVLT
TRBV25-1	ASSESGRDQETQY
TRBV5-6	ASSLVGLADYNEQF
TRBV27	ASGTLLTTTDTQY
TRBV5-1	ASSSRGHETNNEQF
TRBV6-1	ASNQPGQGRSGY
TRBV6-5	ASSYSMASYEQY
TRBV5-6	ASSLAGHVSGNTIY
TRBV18	ASSLGRTSGNTIY
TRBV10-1	ASSDYEVTKQF
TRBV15	ATSRAQGPANTGELF
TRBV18	ASSPGRDRTYEQY
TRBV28	ASSLGERPQH